This T cell receptor (beta chain) was recovered during a study of blood T cells in healthy people across ages. For every donor, a draw yielded about 9.7 milliliters of peripheral blood. The second PCR ran roughly 6 to 11 cycles with a sample-barcoded 5' primer and J-beta primers. TCRdb passed the 5' RACE reads through MiXCR, listing each CDR3 protein once. The table records hundreds of thousands of distinct CDR3 sequences, more than 25% of them present only once. To note about this clonotype: The antigen remains unidentified. This clone may be a read error of a much larger clone one base away.

Findings and limits, study-wide: Percentage of naive T cells showed a strong correlation with TCR beta diversity. Expanded clonotype shifts may have been confounded, as the donors had an unknown CMV status.

V was trimmed by 6 bases and J by 12 bases, leaving 23 bases between them. CDR3 length: 14 residues. Germline V lookup: CDR1 SNHLY, CDR2 FYNNEI. The sequence came from a woman at least 80 years old in good health. The chain uses TRBV2 and TRBJ2-5; either TRBD1 or TRBD2 may supply D (5 bases each). Sequenced material: blood. The CDR3 DNA reads as TGTGCCAGCAGCAATACCTATCGAGGGGATGGGGAGTACTTC. Amino acids: CASSNTYRGDGEYF.